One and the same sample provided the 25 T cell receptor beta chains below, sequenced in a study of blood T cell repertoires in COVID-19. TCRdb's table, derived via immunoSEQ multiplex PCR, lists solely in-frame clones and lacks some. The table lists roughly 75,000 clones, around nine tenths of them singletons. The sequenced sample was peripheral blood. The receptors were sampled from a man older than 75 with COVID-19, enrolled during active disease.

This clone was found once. The CDR3 sequence: CASSFRDRGLDFF. CDR3 DNA: TGTGCCAGCAGCTTCCGGGACAGGGGGCTTGATTTCTTT. J is TRBJ1-1 and V is TRBV2; 12 nucleotides align to TRBD1. The CDR3 has 13 amino acids. CDR1 SNHLY and CDR2 FYNNEI come from the germline V gene. V lost 6 bases, J lost 13 bases, and 9 bases stayed unmatched.

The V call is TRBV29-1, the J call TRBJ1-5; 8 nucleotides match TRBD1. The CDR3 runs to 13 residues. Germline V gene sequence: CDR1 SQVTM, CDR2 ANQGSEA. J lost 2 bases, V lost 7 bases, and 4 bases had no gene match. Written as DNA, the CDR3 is TGCAGCGCCCTGGACAGGGGCAATCAGCCCCAGCATTTT. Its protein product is CSALDRGNQPQHF.

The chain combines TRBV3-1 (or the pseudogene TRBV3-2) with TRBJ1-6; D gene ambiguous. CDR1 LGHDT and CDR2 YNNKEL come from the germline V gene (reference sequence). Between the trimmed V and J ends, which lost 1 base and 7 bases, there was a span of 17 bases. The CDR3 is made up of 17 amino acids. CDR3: CASSQAAGPKGNSPLHF. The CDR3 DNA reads TGTGCCAGCAGCCAAGCGGCAGGCCCTAAAGGAAATTCACCCCTCCACTTT.

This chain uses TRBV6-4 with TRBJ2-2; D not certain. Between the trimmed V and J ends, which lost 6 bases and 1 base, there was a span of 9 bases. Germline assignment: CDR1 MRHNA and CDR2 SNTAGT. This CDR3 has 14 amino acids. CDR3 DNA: TGTGCCAGCAGAAAGACACTGAACACCGGGGAGCTGTTTTTT. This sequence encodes CASRKTLNTGELFF.

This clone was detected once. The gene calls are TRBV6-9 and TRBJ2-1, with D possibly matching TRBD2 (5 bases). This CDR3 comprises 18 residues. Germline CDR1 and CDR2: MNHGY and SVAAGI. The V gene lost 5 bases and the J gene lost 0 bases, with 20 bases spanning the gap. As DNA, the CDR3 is TGTGCCAGCAGTCCCTGGGGAGCCTGCCCTAGCTCCTACAATGAGCAGTTCTTC. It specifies CASSPWGACPSSYNEQFF.

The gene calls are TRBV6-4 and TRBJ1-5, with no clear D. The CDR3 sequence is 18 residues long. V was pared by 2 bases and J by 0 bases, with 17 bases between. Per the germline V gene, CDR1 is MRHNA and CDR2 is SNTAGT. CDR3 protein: CASSDAPSPLHSNQPQHF. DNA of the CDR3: TGTGCCAGCAGTGACGCACCGTCTCCCTTACATAGCAATCAGCCCCAGCATTTT.

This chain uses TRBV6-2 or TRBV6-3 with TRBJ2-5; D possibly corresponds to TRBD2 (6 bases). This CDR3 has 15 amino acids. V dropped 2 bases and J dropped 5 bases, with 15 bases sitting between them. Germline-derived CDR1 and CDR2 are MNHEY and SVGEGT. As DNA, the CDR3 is TGTGCCAGCAGTTACAACGCGGAGGGCAAGGAGACCCAGTACTTC. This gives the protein CASSYNAEGKETQYF.

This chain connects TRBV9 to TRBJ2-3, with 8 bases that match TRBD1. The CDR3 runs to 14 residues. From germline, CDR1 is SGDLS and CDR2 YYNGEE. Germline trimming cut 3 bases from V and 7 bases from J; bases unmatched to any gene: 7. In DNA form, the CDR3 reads TGTGCCAGCAGCGGACAGGGGACACGAAATACGCAGTATTTT. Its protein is CASSGQGTRNTQYF.

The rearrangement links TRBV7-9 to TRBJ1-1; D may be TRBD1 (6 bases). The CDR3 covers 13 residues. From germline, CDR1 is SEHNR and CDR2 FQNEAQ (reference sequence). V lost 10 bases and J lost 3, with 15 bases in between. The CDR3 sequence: CATGAGADTEAFF. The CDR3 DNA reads TGTGCCACGGGGGCGGGGGCCGACACTGAAGCTTTCTTT.

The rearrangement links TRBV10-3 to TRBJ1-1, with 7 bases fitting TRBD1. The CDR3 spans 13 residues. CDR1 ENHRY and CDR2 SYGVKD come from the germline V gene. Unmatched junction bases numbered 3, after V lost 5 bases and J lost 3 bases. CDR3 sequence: CAISYTGDTEAFF. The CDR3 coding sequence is TGTGCCATCAGTTACACAGGGGACACTGAAGCTTTCTTT.

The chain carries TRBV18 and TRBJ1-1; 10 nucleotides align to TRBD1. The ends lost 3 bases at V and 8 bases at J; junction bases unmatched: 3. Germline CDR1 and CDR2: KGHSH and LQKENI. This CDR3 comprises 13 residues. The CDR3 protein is CASSPDRGSEAFF. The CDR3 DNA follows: TGTGCCAGCTCACCGGACAGGGGGTCGGAAGCTTTCTTT.

CDR3 in amino acids: CASSEAGQGAGQPQHF. The DNA for the CDR3 is TGTGCCAGCAGTGAAGCGGGACAGGGGGCCGGTCAGCCCCAGCATTTT. The chain links TRBV2 to TRBJ1-5; TRBD1 matches at 12 bases. V was clipped by 0 bases and J by 6 bases; unmatched bases: 3. The CDR3 has 16 amino acids. Germline V gene data show CDR1 as SNHLY and CDR2 as FYNNEI.

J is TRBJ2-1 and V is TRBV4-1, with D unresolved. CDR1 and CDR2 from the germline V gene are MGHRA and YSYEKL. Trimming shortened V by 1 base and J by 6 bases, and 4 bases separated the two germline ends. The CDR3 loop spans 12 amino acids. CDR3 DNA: TGCGCCAGCAGCCAAGCTAGCAATGAGCAGTTCTTC. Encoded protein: CASSQASNEQFF.

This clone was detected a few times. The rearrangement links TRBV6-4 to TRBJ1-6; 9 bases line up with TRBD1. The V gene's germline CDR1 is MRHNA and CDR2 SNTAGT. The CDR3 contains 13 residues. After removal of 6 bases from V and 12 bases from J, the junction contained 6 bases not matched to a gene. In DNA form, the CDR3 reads TGTGCCAGCAGCCGGGACAGGGACGGACCCCTCCACTTT. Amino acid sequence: CASSRDRDGPLHF.

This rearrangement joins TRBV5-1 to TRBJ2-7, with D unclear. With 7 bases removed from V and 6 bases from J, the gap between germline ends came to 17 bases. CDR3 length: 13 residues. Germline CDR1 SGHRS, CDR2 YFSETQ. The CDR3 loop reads CASSRVDGREQYF. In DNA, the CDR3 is TGCGCCAGCTCCCGGGTCGACGGCCGCGAGCAGTACTTC.

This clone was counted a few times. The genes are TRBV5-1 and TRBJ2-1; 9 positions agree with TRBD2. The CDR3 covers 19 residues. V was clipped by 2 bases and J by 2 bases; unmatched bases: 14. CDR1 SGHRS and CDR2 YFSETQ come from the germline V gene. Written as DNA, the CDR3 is TGCGCCAGCAGCTTAGGGCGGGGGGGCAGCCTTCTCACCTACAATGAGCAGTTCTTC. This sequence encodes CASSLGRGGSLLTYNEQFF. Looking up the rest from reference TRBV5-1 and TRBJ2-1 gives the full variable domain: KAGVTQTPRYLIKTRGQQVTLSCSPISGHRSVSWYQQTPGQGLQFLFEYFSETQRNKGNFPGRFSGRQFSNSRSEMNVSTLELGDSALYLCASSLGRGGSLLTYNEQFFGPGTRLTVL.

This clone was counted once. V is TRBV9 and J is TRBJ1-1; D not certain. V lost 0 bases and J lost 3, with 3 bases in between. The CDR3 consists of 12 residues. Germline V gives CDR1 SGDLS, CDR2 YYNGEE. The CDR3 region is CASSVGDTEAFF. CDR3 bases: TGTGCCAGCAGCGTAGGAGACACTGAAGCTTTCTTT.

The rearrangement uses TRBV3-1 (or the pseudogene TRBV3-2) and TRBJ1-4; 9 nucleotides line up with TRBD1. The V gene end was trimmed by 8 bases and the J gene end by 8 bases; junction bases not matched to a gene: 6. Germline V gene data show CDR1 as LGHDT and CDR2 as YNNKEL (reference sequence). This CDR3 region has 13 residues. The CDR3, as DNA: TGTGCCAGCCGGGACAGGGCAGGGGAAAAACTGTTTTTT. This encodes CASRDRAGEKLFF.

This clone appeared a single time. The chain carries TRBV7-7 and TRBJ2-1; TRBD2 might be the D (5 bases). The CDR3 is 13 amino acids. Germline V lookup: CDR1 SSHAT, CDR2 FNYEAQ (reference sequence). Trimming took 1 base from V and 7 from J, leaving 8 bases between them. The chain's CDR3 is CASSLERGNEQFF. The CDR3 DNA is TGTGCCAGCAGCTTAGAACGGGGAAATGAGCAGTTCTTC. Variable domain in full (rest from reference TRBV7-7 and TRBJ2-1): GAGVSQSPRYKVTKRGQDVTLRCDPISSHATLYWYQQALGQGPEFLTYFNYEAQPDKSGLPSDRFSAERPEGSISTLTIQRTEQRDSAMYRCASSLERGNEQFFGPGTRLTVL.

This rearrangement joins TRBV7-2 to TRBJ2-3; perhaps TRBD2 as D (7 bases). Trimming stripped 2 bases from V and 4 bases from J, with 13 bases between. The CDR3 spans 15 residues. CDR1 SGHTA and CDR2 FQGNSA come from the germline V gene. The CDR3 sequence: CASSLRGASSDTQYF. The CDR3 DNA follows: TGTGCCAGCAGCTTACGGGGGGCCAGCTCAGATACGCAGTATTTT.

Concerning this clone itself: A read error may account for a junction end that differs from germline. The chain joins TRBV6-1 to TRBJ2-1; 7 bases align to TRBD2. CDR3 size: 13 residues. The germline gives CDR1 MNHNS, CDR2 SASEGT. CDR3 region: CASSEGRAREQFF. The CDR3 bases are TGTGCCAGCAGCGAAGGGAGGGCCCGGGAGCAGTTCTTC.

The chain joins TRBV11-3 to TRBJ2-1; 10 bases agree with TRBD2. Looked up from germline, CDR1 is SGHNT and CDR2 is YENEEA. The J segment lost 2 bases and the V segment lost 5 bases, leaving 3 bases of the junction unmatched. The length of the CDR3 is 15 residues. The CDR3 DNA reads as TGTGCCAGCAGCCGGAGCGGGGGGGCCTACAATGAGCAGTTCTTC. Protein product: CASSRSGGAYNEQFF. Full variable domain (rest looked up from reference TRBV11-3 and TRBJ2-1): EAGVVQSPRYKIIEKKQPVAFWCNPISGHNTLYWYLQNLGQGPELLIRYENEEAVDDSQLPKDRFSAERLKGVDSTLKIQPAELGDSAVYLCASSRSGGAYNEQFFGPGTRLTVL.

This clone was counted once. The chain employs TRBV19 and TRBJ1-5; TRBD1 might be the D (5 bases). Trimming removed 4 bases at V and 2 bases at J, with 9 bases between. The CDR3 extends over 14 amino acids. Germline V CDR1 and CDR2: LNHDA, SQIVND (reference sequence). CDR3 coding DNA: TGTGCCAGTAGTAGCAGGGCTCGCAATCAGCCCCAGCATTTT. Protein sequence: CASSSRARNQPQHF.

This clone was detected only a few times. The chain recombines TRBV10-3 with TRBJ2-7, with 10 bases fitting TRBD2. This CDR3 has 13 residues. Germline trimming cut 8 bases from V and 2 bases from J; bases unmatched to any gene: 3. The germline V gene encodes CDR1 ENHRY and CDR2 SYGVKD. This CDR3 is CAIGTSGAYEQYF. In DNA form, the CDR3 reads TGTGCCATCGGCACTAGCGGGGCCTACGAGCAGTACTTC.

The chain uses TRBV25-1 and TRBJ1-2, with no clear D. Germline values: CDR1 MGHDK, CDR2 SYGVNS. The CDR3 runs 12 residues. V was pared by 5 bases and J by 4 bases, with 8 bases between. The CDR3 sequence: CASSSSGYGYTF. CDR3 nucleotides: TGTGCCAGCAGTTCTAGCGGCTATGGCTACACCTTC.